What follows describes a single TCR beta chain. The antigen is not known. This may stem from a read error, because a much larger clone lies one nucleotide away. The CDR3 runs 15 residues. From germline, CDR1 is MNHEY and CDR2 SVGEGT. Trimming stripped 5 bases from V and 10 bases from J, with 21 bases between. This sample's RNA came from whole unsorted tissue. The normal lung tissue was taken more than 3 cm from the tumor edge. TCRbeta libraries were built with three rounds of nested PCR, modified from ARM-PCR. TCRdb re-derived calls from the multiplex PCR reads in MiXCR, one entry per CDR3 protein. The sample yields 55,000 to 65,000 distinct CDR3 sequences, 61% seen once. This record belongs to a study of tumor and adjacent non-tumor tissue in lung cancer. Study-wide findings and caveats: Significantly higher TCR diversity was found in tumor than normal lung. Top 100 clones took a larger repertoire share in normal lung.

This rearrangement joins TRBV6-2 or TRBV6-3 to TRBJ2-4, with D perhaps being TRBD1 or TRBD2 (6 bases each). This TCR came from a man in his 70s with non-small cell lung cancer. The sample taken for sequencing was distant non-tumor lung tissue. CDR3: CASSLMIGGNRIQYF. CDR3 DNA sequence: TGTGCCAGCAGTCTAATGATAGGGGGGAATAGAATTCAGTACTTC.